This T cell receptor (beta chain) originates from a study of brain metastases from non-small cell lung cancer. The length of the CDR3 is 13 residues. The germline gives CDR1 MNHEY, CDR2 SVGAGI. The germline V and J ends were trimmed by 6 bases and 6 bases, with 14 bases remaining between them. The data were produced by immunoSEQ multiplex PCR, yet TCRdb's version contains in-frame clones alone and is incomplete. The table has around 8,000 clones, approximately 80% seen once. Sequencing used primary lung tumor tissue. The source of this sequence is a donor at least 40 years old with non-small cell lung cancer. The chain carries TRBV6-5 and TRBJ1-2; possibly TRBD1 for D (5 bases). The CDR3 loop reads CASSRYGGDGYTF. In nucleotides, the CDR3 is TGTGCCAGCAGCCGATATGGGGGAGATGGCTACACCTTC.